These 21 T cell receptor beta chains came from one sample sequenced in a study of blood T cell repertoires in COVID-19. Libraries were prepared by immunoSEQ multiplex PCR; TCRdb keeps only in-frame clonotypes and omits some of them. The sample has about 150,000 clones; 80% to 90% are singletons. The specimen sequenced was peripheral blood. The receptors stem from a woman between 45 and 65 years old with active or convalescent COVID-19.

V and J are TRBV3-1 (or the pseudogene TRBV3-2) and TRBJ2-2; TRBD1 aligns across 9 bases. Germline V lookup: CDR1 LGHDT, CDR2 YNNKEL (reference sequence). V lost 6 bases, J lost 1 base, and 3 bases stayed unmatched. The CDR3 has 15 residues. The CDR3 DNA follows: TGTGCCAGCAGGGACAGGGGCCAGAACACCGGGGAGCTGTTTTTT. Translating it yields CASRDRGQNTGELFF.

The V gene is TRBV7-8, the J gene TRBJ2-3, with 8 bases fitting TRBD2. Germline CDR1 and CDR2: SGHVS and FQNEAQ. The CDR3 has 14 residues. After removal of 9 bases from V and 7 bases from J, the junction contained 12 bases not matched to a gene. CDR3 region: CASRNRLALNTQYF. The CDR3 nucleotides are TGTGCCAGTAGAAACCGACTAGCGCTAAATACGCAGTATTTT.

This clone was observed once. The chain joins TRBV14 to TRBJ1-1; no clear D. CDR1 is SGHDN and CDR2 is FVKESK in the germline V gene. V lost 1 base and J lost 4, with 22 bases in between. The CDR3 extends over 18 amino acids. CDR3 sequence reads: CASSQGEHKLGFSTEAFF. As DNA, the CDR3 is TGTGCCAGCAGCCAAGGCGAACACAAACTCGGGTTTAGCACTGAAGCTTTCTTT.

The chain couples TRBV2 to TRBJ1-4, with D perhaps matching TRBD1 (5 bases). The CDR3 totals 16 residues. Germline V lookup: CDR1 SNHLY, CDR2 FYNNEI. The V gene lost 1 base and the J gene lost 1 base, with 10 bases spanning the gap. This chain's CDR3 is CASSEDSGGTNEKLFF. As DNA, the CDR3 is TGTGCCAGCAGTGAAGATTCGGGGGGAACTAATGAAAAACTGTTTTTT.

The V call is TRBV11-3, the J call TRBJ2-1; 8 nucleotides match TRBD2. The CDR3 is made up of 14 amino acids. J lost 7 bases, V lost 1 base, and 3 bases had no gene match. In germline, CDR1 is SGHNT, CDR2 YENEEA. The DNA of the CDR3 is TGTGCCAGCAGCTTAGGGACTAGCTCAAATGAGCAGTTCTTC. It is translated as CASSLGTSSNEQFF.

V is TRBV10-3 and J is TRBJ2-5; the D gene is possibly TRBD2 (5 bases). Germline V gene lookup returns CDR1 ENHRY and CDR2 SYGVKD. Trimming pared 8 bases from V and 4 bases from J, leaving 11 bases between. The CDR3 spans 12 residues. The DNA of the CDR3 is TGTGCCATCGGTCGGCGGGCAGAGACCCAGTACTTC. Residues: CAIGRRAETQYF.

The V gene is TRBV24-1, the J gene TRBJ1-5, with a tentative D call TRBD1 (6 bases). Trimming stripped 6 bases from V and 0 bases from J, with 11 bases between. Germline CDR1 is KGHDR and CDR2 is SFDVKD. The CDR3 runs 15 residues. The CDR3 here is CATSQTGDSNQPQHF. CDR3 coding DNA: TGTGCCACCAGTCAGACAGGAGATAGCAATCAGCCCCAGCATTTT.

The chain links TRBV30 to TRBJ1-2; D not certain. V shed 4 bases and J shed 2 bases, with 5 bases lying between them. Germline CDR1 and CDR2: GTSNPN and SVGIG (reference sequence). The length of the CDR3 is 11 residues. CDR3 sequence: CAWNLNYGYTF. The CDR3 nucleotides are TGTGCCTGGAACCTAAACTATGGCTACACCTTC.

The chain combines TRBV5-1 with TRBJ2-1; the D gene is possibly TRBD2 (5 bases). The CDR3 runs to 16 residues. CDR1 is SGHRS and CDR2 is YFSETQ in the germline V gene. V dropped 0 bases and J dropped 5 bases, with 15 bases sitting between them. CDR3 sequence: CASSLAGEVGHNEQFF. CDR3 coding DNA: TGCGCCAGCAGCTTGGCCGGGGAAGTTGGCCACAATGAGCAGTTCTTC.

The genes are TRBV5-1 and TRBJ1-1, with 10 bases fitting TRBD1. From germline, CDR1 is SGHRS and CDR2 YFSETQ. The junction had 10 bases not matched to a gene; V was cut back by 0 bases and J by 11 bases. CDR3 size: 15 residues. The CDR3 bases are TGCGCCAGCAGCTTGGACGGACAGGGGGTTTTGAGCGCTTTCTTT. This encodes CASSLDGQGVLSAFF.

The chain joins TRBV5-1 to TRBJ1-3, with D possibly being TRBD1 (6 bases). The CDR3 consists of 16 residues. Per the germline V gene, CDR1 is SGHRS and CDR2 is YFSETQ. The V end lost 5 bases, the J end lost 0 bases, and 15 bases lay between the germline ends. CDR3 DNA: TGCGCCAGCAGAGACAACAGGGCCAACTCTGGAAACACCATATATTTT. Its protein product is CASRDNRANSGNTIYF.

The DNA for the CDR3 is TGCGCCAGCACTTGGCGGGCCGCAGATAGTGAAAAACTGTTTTTT. This gives the protein CASTWRAADSEKLFF. V is TRBV5-1 and J is TRBJ1-4; unclear D gene. This CDR3 has 15 residues. Trimming left V 6 bases short and J 7 bases short, with 19 bases between. Germline values: CDR1 SGHRS, CDR2 YFSETQ. The whole variable domain, filled in from reference TRBV5-1 and TRBJ1-4, reads KAGVTQTPRYLIKTRGQQVTLSCSPISGHRSVSWYQQTPGQGLQFLFEYFSETQRNKGNFPGRFSGRQFSNSRSEMNVSTLELGDSALYLCASTWRAADSEKLFFGSGTQLSVL.

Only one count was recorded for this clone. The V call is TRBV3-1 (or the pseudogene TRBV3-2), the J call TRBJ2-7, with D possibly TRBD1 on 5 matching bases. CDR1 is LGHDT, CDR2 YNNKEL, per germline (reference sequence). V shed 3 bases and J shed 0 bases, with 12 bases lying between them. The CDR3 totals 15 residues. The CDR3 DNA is TGTGCCAGCAGCCAGGCCGGACACCTCTCCTACGAGCAGTACTTC. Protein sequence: CASSQAGHLSYEQYF.

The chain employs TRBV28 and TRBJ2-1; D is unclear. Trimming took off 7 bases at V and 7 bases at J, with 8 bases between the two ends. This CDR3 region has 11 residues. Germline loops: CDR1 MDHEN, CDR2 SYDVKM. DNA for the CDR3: TGTGCCAGCACCTGGCATAATGAGCAGTTCTTC. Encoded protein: CASTWHNEQFF.

In DNA, the CDR3 is TGTGCCAGCAGCCAGAGACAGTCTAACTGCACCTTC. Encoded protein: CASSQRQSNCTF. This chain joins TRBV3-1 (or the pseudogene TRBV3-2) and TRBJ1-2; D may be TRBD1 (5 bases). Trimming pared 3 bases from V and 13 bases from J, leaving 15 bases between. The V gene's germline CDR1 is LGHDT and CDR2 YNNKEL (reference sequence). This CDR3 region has 12 residues.

The CDR3 coding sequence is TGTGCCAGCAGCCTCGGGATCTATTCCGTGGGGTCCTACGAGCAGTACTTC. This translates into CASSLGIYSVGSYEQYF. V and J are TRBV11-2 and TRBJ2-7; TRBD2 might be the D (5 bases). Germline CDR1 reads SGHAT; CDR2 reads FQNNGV. The CDR3 sequence is 17 residues long. V was shortened by 5 bases and J by 1 base, with 21 bases between the two germline ends.

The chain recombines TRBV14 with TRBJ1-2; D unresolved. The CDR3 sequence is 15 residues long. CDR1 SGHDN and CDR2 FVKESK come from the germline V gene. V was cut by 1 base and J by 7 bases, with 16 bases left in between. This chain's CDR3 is CASSQARTAGVGYTF. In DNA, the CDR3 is TGTGCCAGCAGCCAAGCTAGGACGGCCGGGGTTGGCTACACCTTC.

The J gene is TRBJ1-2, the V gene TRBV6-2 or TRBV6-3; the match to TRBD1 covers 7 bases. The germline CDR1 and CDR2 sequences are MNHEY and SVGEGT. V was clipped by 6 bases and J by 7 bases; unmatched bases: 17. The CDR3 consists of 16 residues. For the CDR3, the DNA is TGTGCCAGCAGCCCTGGACAGGTACTTCTCCCGCTTGGCTACACCTTC. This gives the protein CASSPGQVLLPLGYTF.

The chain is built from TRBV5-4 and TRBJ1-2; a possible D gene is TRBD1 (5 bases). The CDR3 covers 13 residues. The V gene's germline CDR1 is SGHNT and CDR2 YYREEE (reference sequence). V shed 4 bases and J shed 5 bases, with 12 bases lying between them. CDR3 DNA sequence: TGTGCCAGCAGCGTTCTCACAGGTTATGGCTACACCTTC. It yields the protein CASSVLTGYGYTF.

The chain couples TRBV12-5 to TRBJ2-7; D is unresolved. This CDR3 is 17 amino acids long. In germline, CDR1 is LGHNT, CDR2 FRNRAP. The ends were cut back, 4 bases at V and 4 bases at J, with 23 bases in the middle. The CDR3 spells CASGSSKNTIGTYEQYF. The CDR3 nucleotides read TGTGCTAGTGGTTCGTCGAAAAATACTATCGGAACTTACGAGCAGTACTTC.

The CDR3 DNA reads as TGTGCCAGCAGCGCGTCACTAGCGGGAGGGCAGTTCTTC. Its translation: CASSASLAGGQFF. The chain employs TRBV14 and TRBJ2-1, with 12 bases identical to TRBD2. The V and J ends lost 5 bases and 12 bases, in that order; junction bases with no gene match: 5. Germline CDR1 SGHDN, CDR2 FVKESK. CDR3 length: 13 amino acids.